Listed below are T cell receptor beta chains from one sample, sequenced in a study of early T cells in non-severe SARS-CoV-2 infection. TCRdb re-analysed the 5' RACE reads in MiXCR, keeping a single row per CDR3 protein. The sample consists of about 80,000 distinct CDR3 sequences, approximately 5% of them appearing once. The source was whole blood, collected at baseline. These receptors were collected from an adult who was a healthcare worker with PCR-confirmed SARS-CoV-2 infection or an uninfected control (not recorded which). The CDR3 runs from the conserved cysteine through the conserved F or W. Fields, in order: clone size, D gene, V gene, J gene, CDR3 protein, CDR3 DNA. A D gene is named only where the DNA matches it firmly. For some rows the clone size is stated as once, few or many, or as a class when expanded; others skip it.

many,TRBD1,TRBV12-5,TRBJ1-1,CASGLSRPFSVGQENTEAFF,TGTGCTAGTGGTTTGTCACGCCCTTTCTCGGTTGGACAGGAGAACACTGAAGCTTTCTTT
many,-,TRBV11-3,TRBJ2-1,CASSLERNNEQFF,TGTGCCAGCAGCTTAGAACGGAACAATGAGCAGTTCTTC
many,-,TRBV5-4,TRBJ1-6,CASRVRQSSYNSPLHF,TGTGCCAGCCGCGTTCGACAGAGCTCCTATAATTCACCCCTCCACTTT
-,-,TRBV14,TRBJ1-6,CASSQGDFSTRPLHF,TGTGCCAGCAGCCAAGGGGACTTTTCCACCAGGCCCCTCCACTTT
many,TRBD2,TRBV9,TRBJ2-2,CASSRGGANTGELFF,TGTGCCAGCAGCCGGGGGGGTGCCAACACCGGGGAGCTGTTTTTT
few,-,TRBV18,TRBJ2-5,CASSPFLGQETQYF,TGTGCCAGCTCACCATTCCTGGGCCAAGAGACCCAGTACTTC
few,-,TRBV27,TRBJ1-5,CASSLTGPVAPQHF,TGTGCCAGCAGTTTAACAGGGCCCGTTGCGCCCCAGCATTTT
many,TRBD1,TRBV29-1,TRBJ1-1,CSVQGGAGRTEAFF,TGCAGCGTCCAAGGGGGCGCGGGGAGGACTGAAGCTTTCTTT
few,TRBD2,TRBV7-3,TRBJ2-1,CASSPIASGYNEQFF,TGTGCCAGCAGCCCCATCGCTAGCGGATACAATGAGCAGTTCTTC
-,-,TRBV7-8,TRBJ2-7,CASSLDGGLDYEQYF,TGTGCCAGCAGCTTAGACGGCGGACTCGACTACGAGCAGTACTTC
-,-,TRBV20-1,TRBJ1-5,CSAGDYNQPQHF,TGCAGTGCAGGGGACTACAATCAGCCCCAGCATTTT
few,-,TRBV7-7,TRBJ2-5,CASSVGNQETQYF,TGTGCCAGCAGCGTCGGGAACCAAGAGACCCAGTACTTC
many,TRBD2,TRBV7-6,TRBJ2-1,CASSSPRSGSYNEQFF,TGTGCCAGCAGCTCCCCCAGAAGCGGGAGTTACAATGAGCAGTTCTTC
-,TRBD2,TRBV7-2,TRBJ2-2,CASSSGLEINTGELFF,TGTGCCAGCAGCTCGGGACTAGAGATCAACACCGGGGAGCTGTTTTTT
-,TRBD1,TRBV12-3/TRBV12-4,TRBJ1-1,CASSSSETGGLEAFF,TGTGCCAGCAGTTCGTCCGAGACAGGGGGGCTTGAAGCTTTCTTT
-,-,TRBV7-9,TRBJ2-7,CATAETYEQYF,TGTGCCACCGCGGAGACCTACGAGCAGTACTTC
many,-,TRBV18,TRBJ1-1,CASSPEGGARTEAFF,TGTGCCAGCTCACCGGAGGGGGGGGCGCGGACTGAAGCTTTCTTT
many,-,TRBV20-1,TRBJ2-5,CSARGSWAGYQETQYF,TGCAGTGCTAGAGGATCTTGGGCGGGCTACCAAGAGACCCAGTACTTC
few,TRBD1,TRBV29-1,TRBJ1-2,CSAEGQGKYGYTF,TGCAGCGCAGAGGGACAGGGGAAATATGGCTACACCTTC
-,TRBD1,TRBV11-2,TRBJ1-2,CASSSPRTGDYGYTF,TGTGCCAGCAGCTCCCCCCGGACAGGGGACTATGGCTACACCTTC
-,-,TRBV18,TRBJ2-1,CASSVDQTGISSYNEQFF,TGTGCCAGCTCCGTAGACCAAACAGGAATAAGCTCCTACAATGAGCAGTTCTTC
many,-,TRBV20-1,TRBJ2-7,CSARQAYEQYF,TGCAGTGCTCGACAGGCCTACGAGCAGTACTTC